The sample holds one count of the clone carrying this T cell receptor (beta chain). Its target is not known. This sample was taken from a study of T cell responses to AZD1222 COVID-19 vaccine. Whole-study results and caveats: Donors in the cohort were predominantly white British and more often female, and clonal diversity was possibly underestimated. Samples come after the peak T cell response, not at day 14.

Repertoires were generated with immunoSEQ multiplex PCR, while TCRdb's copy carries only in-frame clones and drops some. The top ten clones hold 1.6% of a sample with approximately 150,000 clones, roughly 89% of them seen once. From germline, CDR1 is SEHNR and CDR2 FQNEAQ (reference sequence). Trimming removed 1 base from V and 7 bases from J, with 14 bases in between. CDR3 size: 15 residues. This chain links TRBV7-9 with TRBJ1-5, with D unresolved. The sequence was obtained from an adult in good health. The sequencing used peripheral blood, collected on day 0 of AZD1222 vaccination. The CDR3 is CASSLGGGGFQPQHF. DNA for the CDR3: TGTGCCAGCAGCTTAGGGGGAGGAGGGTTCCAGCCCCAGCATTTT.